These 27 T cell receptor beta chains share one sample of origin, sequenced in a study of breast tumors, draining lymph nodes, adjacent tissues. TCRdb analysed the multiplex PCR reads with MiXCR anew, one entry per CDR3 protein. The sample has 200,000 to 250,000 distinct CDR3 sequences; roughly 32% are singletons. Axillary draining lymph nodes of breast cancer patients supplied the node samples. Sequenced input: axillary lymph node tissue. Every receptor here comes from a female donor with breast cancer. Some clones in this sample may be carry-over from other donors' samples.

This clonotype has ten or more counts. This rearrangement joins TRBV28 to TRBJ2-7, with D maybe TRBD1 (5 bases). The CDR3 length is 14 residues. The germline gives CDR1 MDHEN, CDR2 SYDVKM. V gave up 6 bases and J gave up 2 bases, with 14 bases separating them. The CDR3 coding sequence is TGTGCCAGCAGCCGTCACAGGCGTACCTACGAGCAGTACTTC. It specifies CASSRHRRTYEQYF.

Written as DNA, the CDR3 is TGTGCCAGCAGCCCGGTGCAGGGCCTCTCTGGAAACACCATATATTTT. Amino acid sequence: CASSPVQGLSGNTIYF. This chain connects TRBV9 to TRBJ1-3; the D gene is possibly TRBD1 (5 bases). The germline CDR1 and CDR2 sequences are SGDLS and YYNGEE. V dropped 4 bases and J dropped 0 bases, with 14 bases sitting between them. This CDR3 region has 16 residues.

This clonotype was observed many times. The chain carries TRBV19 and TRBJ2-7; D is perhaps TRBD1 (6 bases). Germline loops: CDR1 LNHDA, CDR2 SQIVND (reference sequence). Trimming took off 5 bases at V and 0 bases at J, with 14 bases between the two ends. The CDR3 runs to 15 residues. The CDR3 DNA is TGTGCCAGTAGTCCGGGACACCGGAGCTCCTACGAGCAGTACTTC. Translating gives CASSPGHRSSYEQYF.

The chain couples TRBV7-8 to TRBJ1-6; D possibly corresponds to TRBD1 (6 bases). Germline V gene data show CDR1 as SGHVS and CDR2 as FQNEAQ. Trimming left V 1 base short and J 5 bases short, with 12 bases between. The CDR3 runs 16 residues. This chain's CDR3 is CASSLVWTANNSPLHF. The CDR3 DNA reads TGTGCCAGCAGCTTAGTTTGGACAGCCAATAATTCACCCCTCCACTTT.

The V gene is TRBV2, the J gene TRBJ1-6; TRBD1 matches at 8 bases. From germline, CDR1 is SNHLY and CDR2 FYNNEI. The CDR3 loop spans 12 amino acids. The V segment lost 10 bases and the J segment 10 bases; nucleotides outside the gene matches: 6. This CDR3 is CATRDRRSPLHF. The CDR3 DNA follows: TGTGCCACCAGGGACAGGAGGTCACCCCTCCACTTT.

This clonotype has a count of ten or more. The CDR3 is CASSFEGATGNTIYF. Written as DNA, the CDR3 is TGTGCCAGCAGCTTCGAGGGGGCGACTGGAAACACCATATATTTT. The chain links TRBV11-2 to TRBJ1-3; 7 bases align to TRBD1. V was clipped by 3 bases and J by 2 bases; unmatched bases: 4. Per the germline V gene, CDR1 is SGHAT and CDR2 is FQNNGV. The CDR3 loop spans 15 amino acids.

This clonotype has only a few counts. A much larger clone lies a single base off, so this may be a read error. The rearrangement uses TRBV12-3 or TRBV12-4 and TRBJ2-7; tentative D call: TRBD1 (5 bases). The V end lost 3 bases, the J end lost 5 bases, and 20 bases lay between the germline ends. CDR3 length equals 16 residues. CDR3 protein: CASSFAASLGPNEQYF. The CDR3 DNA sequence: TGTGCCAGCAGTTTCGCAGCCTCCTTGGGGCCCAACGAGCAGTACTTC.

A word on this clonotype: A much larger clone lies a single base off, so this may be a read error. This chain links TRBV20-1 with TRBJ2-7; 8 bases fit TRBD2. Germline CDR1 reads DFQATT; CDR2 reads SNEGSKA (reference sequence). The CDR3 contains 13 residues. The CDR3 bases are TGCGGTGCTACCGGGACTAGACCCTACGAGCAGTACTTC. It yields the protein CGATGTRPYEQYF.

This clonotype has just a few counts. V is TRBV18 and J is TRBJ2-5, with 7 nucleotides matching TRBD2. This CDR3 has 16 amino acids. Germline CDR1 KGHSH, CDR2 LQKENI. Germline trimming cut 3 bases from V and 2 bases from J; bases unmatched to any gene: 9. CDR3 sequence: CASSPFRSGVQETQYF. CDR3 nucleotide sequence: TGTGCCAGCTCACCTTTCCGAAGCGGGGTGCAAGAGACCCAGTACTTC.

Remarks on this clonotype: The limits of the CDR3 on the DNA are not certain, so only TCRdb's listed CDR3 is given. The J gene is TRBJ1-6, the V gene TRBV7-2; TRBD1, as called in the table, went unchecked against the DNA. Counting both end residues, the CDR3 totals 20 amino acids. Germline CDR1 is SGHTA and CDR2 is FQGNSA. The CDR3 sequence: CASSFYICSASGSNNSPLHF.

This CDR3 reads CASRPTGRGETQYF. CDR3 DNA sequence: TGTGCCAGCAGACCGACAGGACGCGGGGAGACCCAGTACTTC. This chain uses TRBV6-5 with TRBJ2-5, with TRBD1 as a possible D gene (6 bases). This CDR3 contains 14 residues. The V and J ends lost 6 bases and 5 bases respectively, with 16 bases between them. Germline V lookup: CDR1 MNHEY, CDR2 SVGAGI.

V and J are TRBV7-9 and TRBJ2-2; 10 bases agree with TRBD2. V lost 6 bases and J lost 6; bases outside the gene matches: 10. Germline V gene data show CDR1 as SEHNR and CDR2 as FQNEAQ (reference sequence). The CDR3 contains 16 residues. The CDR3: CASREREGINAGELFF. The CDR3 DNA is TGTGCCAGCAGAGAGCGGGAGGGGATTAACGCCGGGGAGCTGTTTTTT.

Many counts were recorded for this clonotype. The CDR3 nucleotides read TGTGCCAGTAGTATAGGGCTAGCGGGAGTATCGGGAGAGACCCAGTACTTC. Translation: CASSIGLAGVSGETQYF. The rearrangement uses TRBV19 and TRBJ2-5; the match to TRBD2 covers 10 bases. The germline CDR1 and CDR2 sequences are LNHDA and SQIVND (reference sequence). CDR3 size: 17 residues. V shed 1 base, J shed 4 bases, and the junction held 9 bases outside the gene matches. Supplemented by reference TRBV19 and TRBJ2-5, the full variable domain reads DGGITQSPKYLFRKEGQNVTLSCEQNLNHDAMYWYRQDPGQGLRLIYYSQIVNDFQKGDIAEGYSVSREKKESFPLTVTSAQKNPTAFYLCASSIGLAGVSGETQYFGPGTRLLVL.

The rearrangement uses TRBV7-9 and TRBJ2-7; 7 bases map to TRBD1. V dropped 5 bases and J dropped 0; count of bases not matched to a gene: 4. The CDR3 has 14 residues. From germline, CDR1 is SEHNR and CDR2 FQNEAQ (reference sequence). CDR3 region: CASSPGQSSYEQYF. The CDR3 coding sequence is TGTGCCAGCAGCCCGGGACAGAGCTCCTACGAGCAGTACTTC.

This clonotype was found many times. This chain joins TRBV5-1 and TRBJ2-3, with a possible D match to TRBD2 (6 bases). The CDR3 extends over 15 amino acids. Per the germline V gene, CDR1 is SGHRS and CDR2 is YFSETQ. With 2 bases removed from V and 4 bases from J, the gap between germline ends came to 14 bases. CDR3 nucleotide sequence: TGCGCCAGCAGCTTTGGGGAGGTTGAGGCAGATACGCAGTATTTT. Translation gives CASSFGEVEADTQYF.

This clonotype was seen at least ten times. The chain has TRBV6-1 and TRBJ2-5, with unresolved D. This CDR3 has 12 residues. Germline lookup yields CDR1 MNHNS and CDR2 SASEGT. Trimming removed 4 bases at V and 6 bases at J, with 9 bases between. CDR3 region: CASSVSAQTQYF. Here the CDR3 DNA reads TGTGCCAGCAGTGTCAGTGCACAGACCCAGTACTTC.

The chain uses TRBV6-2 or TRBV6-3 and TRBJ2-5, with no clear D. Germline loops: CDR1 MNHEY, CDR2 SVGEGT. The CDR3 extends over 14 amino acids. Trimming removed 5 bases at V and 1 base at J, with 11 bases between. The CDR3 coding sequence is TGTGCCAGCAGTCTCTCTGTCGTCCAAGAGACCCAGTACTTC. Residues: CASSLSVVQETQYF.

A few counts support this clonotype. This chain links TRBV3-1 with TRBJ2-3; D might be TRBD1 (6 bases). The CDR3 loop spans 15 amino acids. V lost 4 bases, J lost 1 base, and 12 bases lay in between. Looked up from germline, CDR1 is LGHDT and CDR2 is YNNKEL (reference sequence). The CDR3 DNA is TGTGCCAGCAGCCCACTAGAGGGGGGCACAGATACGCAGTATTTT. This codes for CASSPLEGGTDTQYF.

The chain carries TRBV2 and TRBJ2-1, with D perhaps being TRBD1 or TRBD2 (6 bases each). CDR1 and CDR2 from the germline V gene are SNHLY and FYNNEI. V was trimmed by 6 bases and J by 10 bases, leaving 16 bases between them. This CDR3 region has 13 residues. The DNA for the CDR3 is TGTGCCAGCAGGGAGTCCGGGGGCATGGAGCAGTTCTTC. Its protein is CASRESGGMEQFF. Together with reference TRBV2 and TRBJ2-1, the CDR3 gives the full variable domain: EPEVTQTPSHQVTQMGQEVILRCVPISNHLYFYWYRQILGQKVEFLVSFYNNEISEKSEIFDDQFSVERPDGSNFTLKIRSTKLEDSAMYFCASRESGGMEQFFGPGTRLTVL.

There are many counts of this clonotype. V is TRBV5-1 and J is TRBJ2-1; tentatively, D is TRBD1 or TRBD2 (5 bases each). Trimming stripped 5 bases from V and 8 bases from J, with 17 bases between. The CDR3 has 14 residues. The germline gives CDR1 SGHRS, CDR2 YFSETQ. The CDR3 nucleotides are TGCGCCAGCAGGTCAGGGAGAGGTCAAGATGAGCAGTTCTTC. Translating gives CASRSGRGQDEQFF.

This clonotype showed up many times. DNA of the CDR3: TGTGCCTGGAGTATCCGCGGGAGTACGAATGAGCAGTTCTTC. This gives the protein CAWSIRGSTNEQFF. The genes are TRBV30 and TRBJ2-1, with TRBD2 identical over 7 bases. The germline V gene has CDR1 GTSNPN and CDR2 SVGIG (reference sequence). This CDR3 region has 14 residues. Trimming removed 2 bases from V and 7 bases from J; junction bases left unmatched: 8.

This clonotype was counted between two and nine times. The CDR3 DNA sequence: TGCGCCAGCAGTGATGAACTAGCGGGAGGGGATGAGCAGTTCTTC. This codes for CASSDELAGGDEQFF. V and J are TRBV10-1 and TRBJ2-1, with 13 bases that match TRBD2. Germline V CDR1 and CDR2: WNHNN, SYGVQD (reference sequence). The CDR3 contains 15 residues. Trimming removed 3 bases from V and 8 bases from J; junction bases left unmatched: 4.

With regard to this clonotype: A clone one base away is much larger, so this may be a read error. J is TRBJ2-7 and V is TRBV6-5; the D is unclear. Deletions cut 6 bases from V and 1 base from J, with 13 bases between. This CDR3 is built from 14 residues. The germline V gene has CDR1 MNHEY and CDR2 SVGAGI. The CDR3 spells CASRPQDASYEQYF. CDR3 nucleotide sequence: TGTGCCAGCAGACCGCAGGACGCGTCCTACGAGCAGTACTTC.

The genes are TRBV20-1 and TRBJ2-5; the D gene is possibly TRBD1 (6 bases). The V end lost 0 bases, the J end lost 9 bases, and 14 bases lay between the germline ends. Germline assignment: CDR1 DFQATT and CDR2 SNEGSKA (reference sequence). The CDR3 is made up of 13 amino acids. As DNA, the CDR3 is TGCAGTGCTAGAGATGAGGGGCCAGGGGCCCAGTACTTC. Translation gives CSARDEGPGAQYF.

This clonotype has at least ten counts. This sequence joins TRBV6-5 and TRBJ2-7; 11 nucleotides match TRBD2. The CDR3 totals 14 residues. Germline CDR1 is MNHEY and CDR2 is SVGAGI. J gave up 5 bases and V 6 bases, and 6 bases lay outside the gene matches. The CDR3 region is CASRRLAGMDEQYF. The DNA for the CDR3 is TGTGCCAGCAGAAGACTAGCGGGAATGGACGAGCAGTACTTC.

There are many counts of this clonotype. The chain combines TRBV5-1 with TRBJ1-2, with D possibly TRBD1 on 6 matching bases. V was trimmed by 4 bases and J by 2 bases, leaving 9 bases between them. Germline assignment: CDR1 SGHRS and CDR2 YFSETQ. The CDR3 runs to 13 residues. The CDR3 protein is CASSATGNYGYTF. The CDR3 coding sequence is TGCGCCAGCAGCGCAACAGGGAACTATGGCTACACCTTC. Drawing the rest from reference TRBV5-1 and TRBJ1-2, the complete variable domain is KAGVTQTPRYLIKTRGQQVTLSCSPISGHRSVSWYQQTPGQGLQFLFEYFSETQRNKGNFPGRFSGRQFSNSRSEMNVSTLELGDSALYLCASSATGNYGYTFGSGTRLTVV.

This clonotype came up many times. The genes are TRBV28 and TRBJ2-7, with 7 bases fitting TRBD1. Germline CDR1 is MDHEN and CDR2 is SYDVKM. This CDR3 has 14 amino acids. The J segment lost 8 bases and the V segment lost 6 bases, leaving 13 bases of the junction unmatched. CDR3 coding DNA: TGTGCCAGCAGCCCCGGACTCCCAAGGGGGCAGCAGTACTTC. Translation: CASSPGLPRGQQYF.